This T cell receptor beta chain was sequenced in a study of cytomegalovirus exposure and HLA in healthy donors. Trimming cost V 8 bases and J 5 bases; bases outside gene matches: 9. CDR1 and CDR2 from the germline V gene are GTSNPN and SVGIG (reference sequence). The CDR3 spans 13 residues. TCRdb keeps only in-frame clones here, not all; method: immunoSEQ multiplex PCR. Here the sample spans roughly 150,000 clones, roughly 91% being singletons. This clonotype originated in a woman aged 18-30 years in good health and CMV-seropositive. Source material: PBMCs. The V call is TRBV30, the J call TRBJ2-1; TRBD2 matches 7 bases. The CDR3 loop is CAHTRLADNEQFF. The CDR3 region has the DNA TGTGCCCATACCCGCCTAGCGGACAATGAGCAGTTCTTC.